This T cell receptor (beta chain) was recovered during a study of CD8+ T cells in alopecia areata listed by TCRdb under 2018. Notes on the research overall: The treated patients took part in an open-label pilot trial in which moderate-to-severe alopecia areata was treated with oral tofacitinib at 5 to 10 mg twice daily. To study T cell clonal expansion in alopecia areata, the researchers applied high-throughput TCRbeta sequencing to both the C3H/HeJ mouse model and human patients. Amplification of TCRbeta CDR3 regions was done by immunoSEQ multiplex PCR using 35 Vbeta forward primers and 13 Jbeta reverse primers. Clonality in the scalp was compared among normal scalp (n=4), patchy alopecia areata scalp (n=8), and alopecia totalis/universalis scalp (n=8). Biopsies were taken from tofacitinib-treated patients at baseline and at 4 and 24 weeks of treatment, and a later scalp biopsy was taken in several of the tofacitinib-treated patients. In humans, TCRbeta sequencing was performed on scalp tissue and on sorted CD4+ and CD8+ peripheral blood T cells from healthy controls and from patients with patchy or totalis/universalis alopecia areata. Tofacitinib was administered for 6 to 18 months, and 6 months of follow-up off drug were then conducted to assess delayed response and recurrence. RNA was obtained with the PAXgene miRNA kit for fixed scalp, the miRNeasy kit for PBMCs, and the RNeasy kit for mouse skin. Here is what the overall study found, with its caveats: TCR sequences shared between patients were less clear than in mice, possibly partly because of HLA diversity in the patient population. Resident alphabeta T cells in normal human skin are also sequenced, complicating scalp TCR repertoire analysis, unlike mouse skin dominated by gammadelta T cells. Higher clonality and more expanded CD8+ clones were observed in lesional scalp than in normal scalp, particularly in alopecia totalis/universalis, a finding suggestive of antigenic drive.

The receptor library was made with the immunoSEQ multiplex PCR assay. RNA was extracted from all samples and reverse transcribed into cDNA, which served as template for TCR sequencing. SuperScript III was used to make first-strand cDNA, primed with a 2:1 mix of oligo-dT and random hexamers. A synthetic immune receptor repertoire was used to gauge amplification bias, and whatever bias remained was removed computationally. Per the authors' processing: Raw reads were preprocessed to remove errors, and CDR3 was defined by IMGT conventions from the conserved cysteine to phenylalanine. Clonality was calculated as 1 minus Shannon entropy normalized by log2 of the number of productive unique TCRs. Whether each scalp clone was CD4 or CD8 was inferred by checking scalp TCRbeta sequences against the CD4 and CD8 repertoires from sorted blood. This immuneACCESS table, as held by TCRdb, lists in-frame sequences with V and J called but not all clones. Of the missing ones, under half trace to an unresolved V gene in checked studies; the others have no known cause. The V and J calls and the clone size are those of that table, but D and trimming were determined from the DNA. This sample lists tens of thousands of clones; about three fifths were detected once. The leading ten clones occupy around a sixth of the sample.

To note about this clone: Which antigen it targets is not known. Qualities for individual bases were not recorded, and no much larger clone is one base off.

Sample time point, as interpreted from the label and publication: baseline before oral tofacitinib. Lesional scalp punch biopsies and peripheral blood were obtained from alopecia areata patients. PBMCs were isolated by density centrifugation and stained for CD3, CD4 and CD8, after which CD4+ and CD8+ T cells were sorted on a FACSAria. The germline V gene (reference sequence) provides CDR1 GTSNPN and CDR2 SVGIG. Including the terminal cysteine and phenylalanine, the CDR3 comprises 14 residues. Only the CDR3 DNA stays, 42 bases, in frame from base 1. V loses 5 bases of germline sequence and J loses 0 bases, and the interval between the two ends is 11 bases.

The TCR was taken from a human donor with alopecia areata. This chain joins TRBV30 to TRBJ2-1, with TRBD2 perhaps the D gene, on 6 matching bases. Sequences were derived from CD8+ T cells sorted from blood, sampled at week 0. The DNA is TGTGCCTGGGTGGGACTCAGCTCCTACAATGAGCAGTTCTTC. The translation is CAWVGLSSYNEQFF.